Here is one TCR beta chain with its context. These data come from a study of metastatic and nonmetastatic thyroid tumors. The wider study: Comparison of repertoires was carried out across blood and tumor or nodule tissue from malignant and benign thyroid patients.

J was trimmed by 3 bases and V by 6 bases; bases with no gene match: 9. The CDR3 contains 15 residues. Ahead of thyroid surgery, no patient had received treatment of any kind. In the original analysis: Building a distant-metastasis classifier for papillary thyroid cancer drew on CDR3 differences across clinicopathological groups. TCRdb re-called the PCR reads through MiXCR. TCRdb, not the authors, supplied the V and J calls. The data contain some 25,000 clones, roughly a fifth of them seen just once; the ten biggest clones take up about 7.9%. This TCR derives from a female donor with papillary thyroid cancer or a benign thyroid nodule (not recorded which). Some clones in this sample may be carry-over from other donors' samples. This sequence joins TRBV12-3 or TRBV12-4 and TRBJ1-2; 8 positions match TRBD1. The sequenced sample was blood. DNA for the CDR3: TGTGCCAGCAGAGCTCAAGGACAGGGTGACTATGGCTACACCTTC. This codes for CASRAQGQGDYGYTF.